This T cell receptor beta chain is drawn from a study of cytomegalovirus exposure and HLA in healthy donors. Study-wide findings and caveats: While the bulk of TCR sequences proved rare, some public TCRs turned up in many donors. TRBV6-2, TRBV6-3 and some other V segments were excluded as indistinguishable. The authors considered a cluster of highly shared sequence variants likely to be a sequencing artifact. Later work found that TCR association rates differed between HLA loci; DRB1 had the most and HLA-C the fewest.

This clone was found a few times. Its antigen remains unidentified. The CDR3 extends over 14 amino acids. The germline V gene has CDR1 WSHSY and CDR2 SAAADI. With 10 bases clipped from V and 7 bases from J, the junction kept 8 bases outside the gene matches. PCR employed 60 Vbeta and 13 Jbeta primers. This table comes from immunoSEQ multiplex PCR, and its TCRdb copy is limited to in-frame clones, with some not included. The sample carries under 150,000 clones, approximately 68% recorded once. The TCR originated in a man aged 25-40 years in good health and CMV-seropositive. Material: PBMCs. The V gene is TRBV10-2, the J gene TRBJ2-7; 15 nucleotides agree with TRBD2. The CDR3 nucleotides read TGCGCCACGGGACTAGCGGGAGGCAGGGTGGAGCAGTACTTC. It specifies CATGLAGGRVEQYF.